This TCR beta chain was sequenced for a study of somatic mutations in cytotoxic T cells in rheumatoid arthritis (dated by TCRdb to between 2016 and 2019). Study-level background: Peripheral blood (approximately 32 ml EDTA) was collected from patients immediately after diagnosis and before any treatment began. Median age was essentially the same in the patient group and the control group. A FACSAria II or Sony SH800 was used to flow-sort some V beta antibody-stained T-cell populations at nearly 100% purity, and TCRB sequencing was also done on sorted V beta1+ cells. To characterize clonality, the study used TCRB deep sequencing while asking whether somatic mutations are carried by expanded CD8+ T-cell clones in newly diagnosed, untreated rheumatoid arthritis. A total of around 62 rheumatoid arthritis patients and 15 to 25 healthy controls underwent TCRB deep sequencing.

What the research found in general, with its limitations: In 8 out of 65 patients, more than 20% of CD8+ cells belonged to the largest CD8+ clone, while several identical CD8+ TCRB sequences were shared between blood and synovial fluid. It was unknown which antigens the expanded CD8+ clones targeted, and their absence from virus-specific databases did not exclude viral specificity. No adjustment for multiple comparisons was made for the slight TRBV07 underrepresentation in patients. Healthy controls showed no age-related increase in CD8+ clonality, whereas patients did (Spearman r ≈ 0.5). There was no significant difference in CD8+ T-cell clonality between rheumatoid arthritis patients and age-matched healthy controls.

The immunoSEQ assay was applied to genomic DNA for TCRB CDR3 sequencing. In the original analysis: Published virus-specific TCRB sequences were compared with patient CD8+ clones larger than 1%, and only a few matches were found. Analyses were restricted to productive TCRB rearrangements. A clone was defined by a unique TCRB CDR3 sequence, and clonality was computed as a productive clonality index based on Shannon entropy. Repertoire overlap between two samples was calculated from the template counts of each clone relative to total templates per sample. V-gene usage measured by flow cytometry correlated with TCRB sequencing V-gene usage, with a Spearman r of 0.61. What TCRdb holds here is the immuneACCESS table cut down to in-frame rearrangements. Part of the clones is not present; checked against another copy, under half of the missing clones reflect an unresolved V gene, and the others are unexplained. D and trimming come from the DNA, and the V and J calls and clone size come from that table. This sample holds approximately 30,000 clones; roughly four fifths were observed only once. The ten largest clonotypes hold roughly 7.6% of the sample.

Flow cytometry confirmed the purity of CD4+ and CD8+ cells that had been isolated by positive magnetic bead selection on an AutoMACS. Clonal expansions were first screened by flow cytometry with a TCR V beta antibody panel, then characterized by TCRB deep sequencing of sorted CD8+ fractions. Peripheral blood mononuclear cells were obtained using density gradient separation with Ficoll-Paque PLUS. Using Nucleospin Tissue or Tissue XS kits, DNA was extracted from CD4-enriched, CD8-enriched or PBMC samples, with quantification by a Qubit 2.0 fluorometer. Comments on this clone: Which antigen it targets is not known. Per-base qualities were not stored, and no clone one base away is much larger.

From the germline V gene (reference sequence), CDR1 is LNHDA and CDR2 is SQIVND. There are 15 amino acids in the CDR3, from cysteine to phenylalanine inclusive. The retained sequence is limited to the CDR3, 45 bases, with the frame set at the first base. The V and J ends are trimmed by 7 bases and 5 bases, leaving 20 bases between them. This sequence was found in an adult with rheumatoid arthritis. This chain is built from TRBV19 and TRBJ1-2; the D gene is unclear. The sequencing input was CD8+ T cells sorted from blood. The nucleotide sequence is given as TGTGCCAGTACCTCCGGACGGAGCCCACGGTATGGCTACACCTTC. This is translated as CASTSGRSPRYGYTF.